One and the same sample provided the 9 T cell receptor beta chains below, sequenced in a study of CD8+CD57+ T cells in acquired aplastic anemia. Using genomic DNA as the template, TCR beta VDJ and CDR3 profiling was carried out. TCRdb re-called the reads through MiXCR, storing one row per CDR3 protein. Of 120,000 or so distinct CDR3 sequences in the sample, almost 40% are singletons; the top ten hold roughly 2.7%. Before being chosen for sequencing, patients had shown CD8+CD57+ cell expansion by flow cytometry. Input material: sorted CD4+, CD8+, or CD8+CD57+ T cells (not recorded which) from PBMCs. The source is a human donor with aplastic anemia.

The table lists this clonotype with a few counts. V usage is TRBV10-1 and J usage is TRBJ2-7; perhaps TRBD1 as D (6 bases). Germline V gene sequence: CDR1 WNHNN, CDR2 SYGVQD (reference sequence). The CDR3 sequence is 12 residues long. V was pared by 8 bases and J by 7 bases, with 15 bases between. The CDR3 is CASGRDTGEQYF. CDR3 in DNA: TGCGCCAGCGGCCGGGACACGGGAGAGCAGTACTTC.

V gene TRBV18 combines with J gene TRBJ1-4; D unclear. V was pared by 1 base and J by 7 bases, with 10 bases between. CDR1 and CDR2 from the germline V gene are KGHSH and LQKENI. This CDR3 comprises 14 residues. CDR3 sequence reads: CASSPQSVGEKLFF. Written as DNA, the CDR3 is TGTGCCAGCTCACCACAGTCCGTGGGTGAAAAACTGTTTTTT.

Turning to this clonotype: A much larger clone differs by one base, so this may be a read error. As the CDR3 is not closed by the conserved phenylalanine or tryptophan, this likely results from a read error. This chain uses TRBV25-1 with TRBJ1-1, with 8 positions matching TRBD1. The V gene's germline CDR1 is MGHDK and CDR2 SYGVNS. This CDR3 is built from 15 residues. V lost 6 bases and J lost 1; bases outside the gene matches: 7. The DNA for the CDR3 is TGTGCCAGCAGCCGAGCGGGACAGGCGAACACTGAAGCTTTCTCT. Translating gives CASSRAGQANTEAFS.

This clonotype was seen at least ten times. The rearrangement joins TRBV6-1 to TRBJ2-5, with unresolved D. CDR3 size: 11 residues. Trimming removed 6 bases at V and 1 base at J, with 3 bases between. CDR1 is MNHNS and CDR2 is SASEGT in the germline V gene. Here the CDR3 reads CASRSQETQYF. CDR3 sequence (DNA): TGTGCCAGCAGAAGCCAAGAGACCCAGTACTTC.

There are many counts of this clonotype. The chain joins TRBV29-1 to TRBJ1-2, with 9 bases fitting TRBD1. The CDR3 sequence is 13 residues long. J lost 3 bases, V lost 8 bases, and 7 bases had no gene match. Looked up from germline, CDR1 is SQVTM and CDR2 is ANQGSEA. CDR3 loop: CSTLTGGDYGYTF. The DNA of the CDR3 is TGCAGCACTCTGACAGGGGGGGACTATGGCTACACCTTC.

The table lists this clonotype with a count of one. The chain uses TRBV10-2 and TRBJ2-3; 8 bases fit TRBD1. The CDR3 covers 14 residues. V lost 7 bases, J lost 3 bases, and 6 bases stayed unmatched. Per germline, CDR1 WSHSY and CDR2 SAAADI. The CDR3 nucleotides read TGCGCCAGCACTCCCGGACAGGGAACAGATACGCAGTATTTT. It encodes CASTPGQGTDTQYF.

This clonotype was seen repeatedly, ten times or more. The chain joins TRBV11-2 to TRBJ2-7; TRBD1 matches 9 bases. Germline loops: CDR1 SGHAT, CDR2 FQNNGV. The CDR3 consists of 16 residues. V shed 1 base, J shed 5 bases, and the junction held 9 bases outside the gene matches. This CDR3 reads CASSLGTRTGADEQYF. The CDR3 DNA reads as TGTGCCAGCAGCTTAGGTACCAGGACAGGGGCCGACGAGCAGTACTTC.

This clonotype was counted once. A much larger clone lies a single base off, so this may be a read error. In DNA form, the CDR3 reads TGTGCCAGCAGCTTGGAGGCAGCCTCTGACTATGGCTACACCTTC. Its protein is CASSLEAASDYGYTF. The chain links TRBV5-5 to TRBJ1-2; D is uncertain. The CDR3 is 15 amino acids. Looked up from germline, CDR1 is SGHKS and CDR2 is YYEKEE (reference sequence). V lost 0 bases and J lost 3, with 12 bases in between.

The chain is built from TRBV2 and TRBJ1-1; the D is unclear. Germline assignment: CDR1 SNHLY and CDR2 FYNNEI. This CDR3 is built from 14 residues. The V and J ends lost 4 bases and 12 bases respectively, with 21 bases between them. The CDR3 protein is CASSATHGRTLTFF. The CDR3 DNA is TGTGCCAGCAGTGCGACCCATGGGAGAACACTGACTTTCTTT.